This record concerns one T cell receptor (beta chain) sequence. The antigen remains undetermined. Donors each gave around 2.3 ml of blood. Making each TCR library took 3,500 to 4,500 ng of total RNA. Through template switching, UMIs that included a 6-nucleotide sample barcode were added. TCRdb reprocessed the 5' RACE reads and reports one entry per CDR3 protein, with no DNA. Recorded for this sample: 350,000 to 500,000 distinct CDR3 sequences. This CDR3 spans 12 amino acids. Germline-derived CDR1 and CDR2 are MNHEY and SVGAGI. This sample stems from a study of monozygotic twins with inflammatory bowel disease. Study-level findings and limits: T cell subtypes that differed could not be told apart.

Material: blood. The clonotype was recovered from a human donor with ulcerative colitis or Crohn's disease, or a healthy co-twin of an affected twin (not recorded which). This rearrangement joins TRBV6-5 to TRBJ1-2; there is no DNA to check the TCRdb D call of TRBD1. The CDR3 sequence: CATRERGYGYTF.